The clone carrying this TCR beta chain was detected only once. Its target is unknown. The data were taken from a study of T cell responses to AZD1222 COVID-19 vaccine. Notes on the study in general: Variant regions that are unmutated are reportedly the target of nearly half of spike-specific TCRs. Repertoires were sampled only after the peak T cell response.

The germline gives CDR1 MNHEY, CDR2 SVGAGI. Trimming took 7 bases from V and 4 from J, leaving 7 bases between them. CDR3 length: 12 amino acids. Using immunoSEQ multiplex PCR, the repertoire was profiled, and TCRdb retains in-frame clones only, with some absent. In the table there are around 91,000 clones, about 89% of which are singletons. The sequencing here drew on peripheral blood, taken 28 days after the second AZD1222 dose. This clonotype was obtained from an adult who received the AZD1222 COVID-19 vaccine. The V call is TRBV6-5, the J call TRBJ2-2; D gene ambiguous. The CDR3 nucleotides read TGTGCCAGCACTACATCCACCGGGGAGCTGTTTTTT. It codes for CASTTSTGELFF.